A selection of T cell receptor beta chains follows, all from one sample in a study of blood T cell repertoires in COVID-19. Only in-frame clones appear in the TCRdb table, and some are missing; sequencing was by immunoSEQ multiplex PCR. Of 87,000 or so clones in the sample, around 87% are singletons; the top ten hold around 7.4%. What was sequenced was peripheral blood. The receptors were sampled from a human donor with acute or convalescent COVID-19. The donor label of this sample is uncertain. The CDR3 runs from the conserved cysteine through the conserved F or W. The D gene is left open where the match is weak. Clone size is not always given. Where it is, it says once, few, many or a class for expanded clones.

j_gene: TRBJ1-6
abundance: once
v_gene: TRBV4-2
d_gene: TRBD1
CDR3aa: CASSVRDREGNSPLHF
CDR3nt: TGTGCCAGCAGCGTCCGGGACAGGGAGGGTAATTCACCCCTCCACTTT

j_gene: TRBJ2-3
abundance: -
v_gene: TRBV6-6
d_gene: -
CDR3aa: CASSSRGLSTDTQYF
CDR3nt: TGTGCCAGCAGCTCCCGGGGGTTGAGCACAGATACGCAGTATTTT

j_gene: TRBJ1-1
abundance: -
v_gene: TRBV5-1
d_gene: -
CDR3aa: CASSLDRASSNTEAFF
CDR3nt: TGCGCCAGCAGCTTGGACAGGGCTTCCTCGAACACTGAAGCTTTCTTT

j_gene: TRBJ2-6
abundance: -
v_gene: TRBV9
d_gene: TRBD1
CDR3aa: CASSRGTGGGANVLTF
CDR3nt: TGTGCCAGCAGCAGGGGGACAGGGGGTGGGGCCAACGTCCTGACTTTC

j_gene: TRBJ2-3
abundance: -
v_gene: TRBV28
d_gene: -
CDR3aa: CASTALRHNTYTQYF
CDR3nt: TGTGCCAGCACCGCGCTGCGGCACAACACGTATACGCAGTATTTT

j_gene: TRBJ1-1
abundance: few
v_gene: TRBV18
d_gene: -
CDR3aa: CASSPLQGSTEAFF
CDR3nt: TGTGCCAGCTCACCCCTCCAGGGTTCCACTGAAGCTTTCTTT

j_gene: TRBJ2-7
abundance: -
v_gene: TRBV18
d_gene: -
CDR3aa: CASSPLGVYEQYF
CDR3nt: TGTGCCAGCTCACCCTTAGGGGTCTACGAGCAGTACTTC

j_gene: TRBJ2-3
abundance: -
v_gene: TRBV4-3
d_gene: TRBD2
CDR3aa: CASSQDGAETSAITQYF
CDR3nt: TGCGCCAGCAGCCAAGATGGGGCCGAGACTAGCGCCATCACGCAGTATTTT

j_gene: TRBJ2-7
abundance: -
v_gene: TRBV24-1
d_gene: TRBD2
CDR3aa: CATSDFMGGLGVTSGGPYSYEQYF
CDR3nt: TGTGCCACCAGTGATTTCATGGGAGGACTCGGGGTGACTAGCGGGGGCCCGTACTCCTACGAGCAGTACTTC

j_gene: TRBJ1-1
abundance: once
v_gene: TRBV3-1/TRBV3-2
d_gene: -
CDR3aa: CASSQDSLSGDTAFF
CDR3nt: TGTGCCAGCAGCCAAGACTCCCTTTCGGGGGATACAGCTTTCTTT

j_gene: TRBJ1-1
abundance: -
v_gene: TRBV7-9
d_gene: -
CDR3aa: CASSLIGGSEAFF
CDR3nt: TGTGCCAGCAGCTTAATTGGGGGGTCTGAAGCTTTCTTT

j_gene: TRBJ1-2
abundance: -
v_gene: TRBV6-5
d_gene: TRBD1
CDR3aa: CASSYAGQGGYGYTF
CDR3nt: TGTGCCAGCAGTTACGCAGGACAGGGCGGCTATGGCTACACCTTC

j_gene: TRBJ2-1
abundance: once
v_gene: TRBV10-2
d_gene: -
CDR3aa: CASSDSWSSYNEQFF
CDR3nt: TGCGCCAGCAGTGACAGCTGGAGCTCCTACAATGAGCAGTTCTTC

j_gene: TRBJ2-3
abundance: -
v_gene: TRBV4-2
d_gene: TRBD2
CDR3aa: CASSQPGGGTDTQYF
CDR3nt: TGTGCCAGCTCCCAACCGGGGGGAGGCACAGATACGCAGTATTTT

j_gene: TRBJ2-7
abundance: -
v_gene: TRBV7-8
d_gene: -
CDR3aa: CASSPNLDSHEQYF
CDR3nt: TGTGCCAGCAGCCCTAATCTGGACTCCCACGAGCAGTACTTC

j_gene: TRBJ1-4
abundance: -
v_gene: TRBV10-1
d_gene: -
CDR3aa: CASSEAGESNEKLFF
CDR3nt: TGCGCCAGCAGTGAGGCAGGGGAATCTAATGAAAAACTGTTTTTT

j_gene: TRBJ2-7
abundance: -
v_gene: TRBV5-8
d_gene: TRBD2
CDR3aa: CASSRGTSVRLEQYF
CDR3nt: TGTGCCAGCAGCCGAGGGACTAGCGTTCGCCTCGAGCAGTACTTC

j_gene: TRBJ1-1
abundance: once
v_gene: TRBV3-1/TRBV3-2
d_gene: TRBD1
CDR3aa: CASSQGTGRIEAFF
CDR3nt: TGTGCCAGCAGCCAGGGGACAGGGAGGATTGAAGCTTTCTTT

j_gene: TRBJ1-2
abundance: -
v_gene: TRBV6-5
d_gene: -
CDR3aa: CASRNGQFVWGYTF
CDR3nt: TGTGCCAGCAGGAATGGACAGTTTGTGTGGGGCTACACCTTC

j_gene: TRBJ2-7
abundance: -
v_gene: TRBV7-2
d_gene: -
CDR3aa: CASSARQAASYEQYF
CDR3nt: TGTGCCAGCAGCGCCCGACAGGCCGCCTCCTACGAGCAGTACTTC

j_gene: TRBJ2-7
abundance: -
v_gene: TRBV27
d_gene: TRBD1
CDR3aa: CASSLKGTGLSYEQYF
CDR3nt: TGTGCCAGCAGTTTAAAAGGGACAGGGCTTAGCTACGAGCAGTACTTC

j_gene: TRBJ1-6
abundance: once
v_gene: TRBV7-9
d_gene: -
CDR3aa: CASSLGLVDSPLHF
CDR3nt: TGTGCCAGCAGCTTAGGATTGGTAGATTCACCCCTCCACTTT

j_gene: TRBJ1-1
abundance: -
v_gene: TRBV28
d_gene: -
CDR3aa: CASRTGGKEAFF
CDR3nt: TGTGCCAGCAGGACGGGGGGAAAAGAAGCTTTCTTT

j_gene: TRBJ1-4
abundance: -
v_gene: TRBV2
d_gene: -
CDR3aa: CASSDSGVDEKLFF
CDR3nt: TGTGCCAGCAGTGACTCGGGGGTTGATGAAAAACTGTTTTTT

j_gene: TRBJ2-2
abundance: -
v_gene: TRBV12-3/TRBV12-4
d_gene: -
CDR3aa: CASISYTGELFF
CDR3nt: TGTGCCAGCATTTCCTACACCGGGGAGCTGTTTTTT

j_gene: TRBJ2-3
abundance: -
v_gene: TRBV5-1
d_gene: -
CDR3aa: CASSLAWPRTDTQYF
CDR3nt: TGCGCCAGCAGCTTGGCCTGGCCACGCACAGATACGCAGTATTTT

j_gene: TRBJ1-1
abundance: -
v_gene: TRBV12-3/TRBV12-4
d_gene: -
CDR3aa: CASSLPMTEAFF
CDR3nt: TGTGCCAGCAGTTTACCCATGACAGAAGCTTTCTTT

j_gene: TRBJ2-2
abundance: few
v_gene: TRBV5-1
d_gene: -
CDR3aa: CASSLAQGGYTGELFF
CDR3nt: TGCGCCAGCAGCTTGGCCCAGGGTGGTTACACCGGGGAGCTGTTTTTT

j_gene: TRBJ2-7
abundance: -
v_gene: TRBV12-3/TRBV12-4
d_gene: -
CDR3aa: CASSLSTGDEQYF
CDR3nt: TGTGCCAGCAGTTTATCGACGGGGGACGAGCAGTACTTC

j_gene: TRBJ2-1
abundance: -
v_gene: TRBV7-3
d_gene: -
CDR3aa: CASSPGSSYNEQFF
CDR3nt: TGTGCCAGCAGCCCCGGGAGTTCCTACAATGAGCAGTTCTTC

j_gene: TRBJ1-2
abundance: -
v_gene: TRBV5-5
d_gene: TRBD1
CDR3aa: CASSDTGAGGYTF
CDR3nt: TGTGCCAGCAGCGATACAGGGGCGGGAGGCTACACCTTC

j_gene: TRBJ1-6
abundance: -
v_gene: TRBV9
d_gene: TRBD1
CDR3aa: CASSVGQGPTYNSPLHF
CDR3nt: TGTGCCAGCAGCGTCGGACAGGGACCCACTTATAATTCACCCCTCCACTTT

j_gene: TRBJ2-3
abundance: -
v_gene: TRBV12-3/TRBV12-4
d_gene: -
CDR3aa: CASSTTGTQYF
CDR3nt: TGTGCCAGCAGCACCACGGGTACGCAGTATTTT

j_gene: TRBJ2-1
abundance: -
v_gene: TRBV19
d_gene: TRBD1
CDR3aa: CASSLDRGLYNEQFF
CDR3nt: TGTGCCAGTAGTTTAGACAGGGGGCTTTACAATGAGCAGTTCTTC

j_gene: TRBJ2-5
abundance: -
v_gene: TRBV18
d_gene: -
CDR3aa: CASSPGTPQETQYF
CDR3nt: TGTGCCAGCTCACCCGGGACTCCCCAAGAGACCCAGTACTTC

j_gene: TRBJ1-3
abundance: -
v_gene: TRBV27
d_gene: -
CDR3aa: CASSHRATSGNTIYF
CDR3nt: TGTGCCAGCAGTCACAGGGCCACCTCTGGAAACACCATATATTTT

j_gene: TRBJ1-6
abundance: -
v_gene: TRBV27
d_gene: TRBD1
CDR3aa: CASSLSTGDLPLHF
CDR3nt: TGTGCCAGCAGTTTATCGACAGGGGATTTACCCCTCCACTTT

j_gene: TRBJ1-5
abundance: once
v_gene: TRBV6-2/TRBV6-3
d_gene: -
CDR3aa: CASSGLYSNQPQHF
CDR3nt: TGTGCCAGCAGTGGCCTTTATAGCAATCAGCCCCAGCATTTT

j_gene: TRBJ1-2
abundance: -
v_gene: TRBV18
d_gene: -
CDR3aa: CASSPEFWAGDYGYTF
CDR3nt: TGTGCCAGCTCACCAGAGTTCTGGGCGGGCGACTATGGCTACACCTTC

j_gene: TRBJ1-4
abundance: -
v_gene: TRBV5-1
d_gene: TRBD1
CDR3aa: CASSTRQGVFEKLFF
CDR3nt: TGCGCCAGCAGCACGCGACAGGGGGTATTCGAAAAACTGTTTTTT

j_gene: TRBJ2-6
abundance: -
v_gene: TRBV9
d_gene: -
CDR3aa: CASSVVPGYVAGANVLTF
CDR3nt: TGTGCCAGCAGCGTAGTCCCGGGTTACGTGGCTGGGGCCAACGTCCTGACTTTC

j_gene: TRBJ2-1
abundance: -
v_gene: TRBV12-3/TRBV12-4
d_gene: -
CDR3aa: CASSKAGYEQFF
CDR3nt: TGTGCCAGCAGTAAAGCGGGCTATGAGCAGTTCTTC

j_gene: TRBJ1-4
abundance: -
v_gene: TRBV9
d_gene: TRBD1
CDR3aa: CASSGDRGREKLFF
CDR3nt: TGTGCCAGCAGCGGAGACAGGGGGCGTGAAAAACTGTTTTTT

j_gene: TRBJ1-2
abundance: -
v_gene: TRBV18
d_gene: TRBD1
CDR3aa: CASSQRDRENYGYTF
CDR3nt: TGTGCCAGCTCGCAAAGGGACAGGGAAAACTATGGCTACACCTTC

j_gene: TRBJ2-3
abundance: -
v_gene: TRBV7-2
d_gene: TRBD2
CDR3aa: CASSLVGTSGGTDTQYF
CDR3nt: TGTGCCAGCAGCTTAGTTGGGACTAGCGGAGGCACAGATACGCAGTATTTT

j_gene: TRBJ1-1
abundance: -
v_gene: TRBV19
d_gene: TRBD1
CDR3aa: CASSNGQGVTEAFF
CDR3nt: TGTGCCAGTAGTAACGGACAGGGTGTAACTGAAGCTTTCTTT

j_gene: TRBJ2-5
abundance: -
v_gene: TRBV2
d_gene: -
CDR3aa: CASRTLALHRGETQYF
CDR3nt: TGTGCCAGCAGGACGCTAGCCCTCCACCGGGGTGAGACCCAGTACTTC

j_gene: TRBJ1-1
abundance: -
v_gene: TRBV9
d_gene: -
CDR3aa: CASSSGPQGTEAFF
CDR3nt: TGTGCCAGCAGCTCCGGACCTCAGGGCACTGAAGCTTTCTTT

j_gene: TRBJ2-3
abundance: once
v_gene: TRBV7-2
d_gene: TRBD2
CDR3aa: CATATGGASTDTQYF
CDR3nt: TGTGCCACCGCTACCGGGGGGGCTAGCACAGATACGCAGTATTTT

j_gene: TRBJ2-7
abundance: -
v_gene: TRBV28
d_gene: TRBD2
CDR3aa: CASSGTSVFYEQYF
CDR3nt: TGTGCCAGCAGCGGGACTAGCGTTTTCTACGAGCAGTACTTC